The entry that follows covers one T cell receptor (beta chain) sequence. As yet, its antigen is unknown. The data are from a study of T cells in localized non-small cell lung cancer. Study observations and caveats: Sequencing was restricted to one tumor region; therefore, heterogeneity remains possible. Within adjacent lung there appeared a median roughly 60 of the top 100 tumor clones.

Repertoires were generated with immunoSEQ multiplex PCR, while TCRdb's copy carries only in-frame clones and drops some. The sample lists around 67,000 clones; 90% were seen once. The length of the CDR3 is 14 residues. The germline V and J ends were trimmed by 0 bases and 0 bases, with 6 bases remaining between them. From germline, CDR1 is SGHKS and CDR2 YYEKEE (reference sequence). This TCR derives from a woman aged 35 to 75 with stage I lung adenocarcinoma. Source: peripheral blood, taken before any cancer treatment. V is TRBV5-5 and J is TRBJ1-2; D uncertain. The CDR3 coding sequence is TGTGCCAGCAGCTTGGGAGGAACTAACTATGGCTACACCTTC. Encoded protein: CASSLGGTNYGYTF.